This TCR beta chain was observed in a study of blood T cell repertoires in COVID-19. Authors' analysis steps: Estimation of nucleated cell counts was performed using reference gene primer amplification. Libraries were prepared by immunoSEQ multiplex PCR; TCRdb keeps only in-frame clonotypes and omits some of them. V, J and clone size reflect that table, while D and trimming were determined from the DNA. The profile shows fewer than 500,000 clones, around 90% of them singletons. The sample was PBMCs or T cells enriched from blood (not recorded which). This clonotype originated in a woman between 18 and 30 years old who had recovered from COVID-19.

The CDR3 coding sequence is TGTGCCAGTAGTATAGGAGGTGTTGGCAAAAACATTCAGTACTTC. Its translation is CASSIGGVGKNIQYF. The chain joins TRBV19 to TRBJ2-4; D is undetermined. Germline-derived CDR1 and CDR2 are LNHDA and SQIVND (reference sequence). CDR3 length: 15 residues. The V end lost 1 base, the J end lost 3 bases, and 10 bases lay between the germline ends.